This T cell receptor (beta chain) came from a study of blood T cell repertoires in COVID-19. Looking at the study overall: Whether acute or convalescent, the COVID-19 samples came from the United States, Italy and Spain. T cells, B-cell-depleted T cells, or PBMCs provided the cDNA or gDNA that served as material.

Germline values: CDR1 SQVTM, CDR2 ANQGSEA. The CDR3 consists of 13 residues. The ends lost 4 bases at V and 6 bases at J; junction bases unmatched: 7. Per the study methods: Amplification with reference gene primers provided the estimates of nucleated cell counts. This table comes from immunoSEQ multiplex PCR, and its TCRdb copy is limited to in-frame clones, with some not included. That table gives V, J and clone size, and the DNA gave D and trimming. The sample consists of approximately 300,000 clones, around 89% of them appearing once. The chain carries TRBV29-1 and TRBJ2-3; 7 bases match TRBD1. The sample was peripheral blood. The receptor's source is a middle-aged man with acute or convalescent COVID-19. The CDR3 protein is CSVGSRGKDTQYF. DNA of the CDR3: TGCAGCGTTGGAAGCAGGGGGAAGGATACGCAGTATTTT.